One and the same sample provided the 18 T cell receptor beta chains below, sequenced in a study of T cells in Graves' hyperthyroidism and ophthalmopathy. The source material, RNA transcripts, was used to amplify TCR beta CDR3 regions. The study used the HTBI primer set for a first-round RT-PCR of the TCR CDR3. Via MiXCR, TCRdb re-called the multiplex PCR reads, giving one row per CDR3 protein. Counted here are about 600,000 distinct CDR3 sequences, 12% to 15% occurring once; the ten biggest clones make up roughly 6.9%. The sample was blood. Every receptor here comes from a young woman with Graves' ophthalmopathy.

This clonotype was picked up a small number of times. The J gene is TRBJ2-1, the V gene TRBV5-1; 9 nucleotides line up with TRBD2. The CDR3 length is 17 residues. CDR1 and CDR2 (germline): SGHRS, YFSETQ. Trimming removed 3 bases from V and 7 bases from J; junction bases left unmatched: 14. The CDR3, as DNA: TGCGCCAGCAGCTCCCAATTGACTAGCGGAGCGGGAAATGAGCAGTTCTTC. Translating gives CASSSQLTSGAGNEQFF.

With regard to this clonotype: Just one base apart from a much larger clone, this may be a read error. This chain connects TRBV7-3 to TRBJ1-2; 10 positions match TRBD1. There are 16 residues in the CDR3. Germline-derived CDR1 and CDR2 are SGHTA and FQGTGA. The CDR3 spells CTSSFSSGTGDYGYTF. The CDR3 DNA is TGTACCAGCAGCTTTTCATCCGGGACAGGGGATTATGGCTACACCTTC.

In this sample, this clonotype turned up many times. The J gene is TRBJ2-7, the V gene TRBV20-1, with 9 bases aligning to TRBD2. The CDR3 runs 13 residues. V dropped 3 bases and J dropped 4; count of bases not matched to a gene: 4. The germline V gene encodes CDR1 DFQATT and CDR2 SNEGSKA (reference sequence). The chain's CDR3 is CSASWAGGYEQYF. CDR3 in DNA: TGCAGTGCTAGCTGGGCGGGAGGGTACGAGCAGTACTTC.

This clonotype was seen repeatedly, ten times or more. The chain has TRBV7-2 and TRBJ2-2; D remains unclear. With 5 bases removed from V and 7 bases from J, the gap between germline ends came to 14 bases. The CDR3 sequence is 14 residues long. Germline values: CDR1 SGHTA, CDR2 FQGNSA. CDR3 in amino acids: CASSHTHSNGELFF. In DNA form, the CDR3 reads TGTGCCAGCAGCCACACCCATAGCAACGGGGAGCTGTTTTTT.

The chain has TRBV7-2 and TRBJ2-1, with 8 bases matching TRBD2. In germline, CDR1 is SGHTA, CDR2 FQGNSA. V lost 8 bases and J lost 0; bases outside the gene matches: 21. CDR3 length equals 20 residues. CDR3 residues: CASSPRREGLILGSYNEQFF. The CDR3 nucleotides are TGTGCCAGCTCACCGCGCCGGGAGGGCCTAATCCTGGGCTCCTACAATGAGCAGTTCTTC.

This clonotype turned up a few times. The DNA of the CDR3 is TGTGCCAGCTTACCGCGGGGTTTGTCCCCCTATGGCTACACCTTC. It translates to CASLPRGLSPYGYTF. The chain uses TRBV6-2 or TRBV6-3 and TRBJ1-2; no firm D call. V was cut by 8 bases and J by 4 bases, with 20 bases left in between. Germline values: CDR1 MNHEY, CDR2 SVGEGT. This CDR3 spans 15 amino acids.

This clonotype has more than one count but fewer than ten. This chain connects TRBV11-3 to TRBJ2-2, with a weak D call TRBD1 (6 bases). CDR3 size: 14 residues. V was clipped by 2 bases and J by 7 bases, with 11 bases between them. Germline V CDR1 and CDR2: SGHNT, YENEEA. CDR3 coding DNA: TGTGCCAGCAGCTTATCATCAGGGGTCGGGGAGCTGTTTTTT. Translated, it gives CASSLSSGVGELFF.

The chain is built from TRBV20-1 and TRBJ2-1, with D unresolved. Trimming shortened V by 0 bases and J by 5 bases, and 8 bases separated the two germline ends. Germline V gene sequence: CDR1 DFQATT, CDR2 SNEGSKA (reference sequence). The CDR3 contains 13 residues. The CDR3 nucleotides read TGCAGTGCTAGAGATCAAATACACAATGAGCAGTTCTTC. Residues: CSARDQIHNEQFF.

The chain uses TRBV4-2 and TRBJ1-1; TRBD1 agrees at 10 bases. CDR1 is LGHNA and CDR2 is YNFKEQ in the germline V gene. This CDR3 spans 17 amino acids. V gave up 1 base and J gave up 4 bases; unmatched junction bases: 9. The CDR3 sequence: CASSQGDRGMRITEAFF. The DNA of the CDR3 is TGTGCCAGCAGCCAAGGGGACAGGGGAATGAGGATCACTGAAGCTTTCTTT.

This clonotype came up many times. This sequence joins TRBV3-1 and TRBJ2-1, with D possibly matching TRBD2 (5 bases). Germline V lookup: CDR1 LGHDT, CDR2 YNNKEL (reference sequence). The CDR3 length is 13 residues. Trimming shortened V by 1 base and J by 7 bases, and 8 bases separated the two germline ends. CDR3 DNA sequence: TGTGCCAGCAGCCAAGTATGGACTAATGAGCAGTTCTTC. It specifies CASSQVWTNEQFF.

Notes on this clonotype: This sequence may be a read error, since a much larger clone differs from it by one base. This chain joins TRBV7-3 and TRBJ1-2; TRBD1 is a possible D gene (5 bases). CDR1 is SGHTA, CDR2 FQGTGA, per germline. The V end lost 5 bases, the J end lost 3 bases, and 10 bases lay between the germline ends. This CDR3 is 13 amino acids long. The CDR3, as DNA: TGTGCCAGCAGCGCCGACAGATACTATGGCTACACCTTC. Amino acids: CASSADRYYGYTF. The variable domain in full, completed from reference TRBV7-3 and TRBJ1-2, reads GAGVSQTPSNKVTEKGKYVELRCDPISGHTALYWYRQSLGQGPEFLIYFQGTGAADDSGLPNDRFFAVRPEGSVSTLKIQRTERGDSAVYLCASSADRYYGYTFGSGTRLTVV.

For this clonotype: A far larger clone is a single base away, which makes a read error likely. Here the CDR3 reads CASNLSGAEAFF. Here the CDR3 DNA reads TGTGCCAGCAACTTGAGTGGGGCTGAAGCTTTCTTT. The chain carries TRBV5-6 and TRBJ1-1; D gene uncertain. CDR1 is SGHDT and CDR2 is YYEEEE in the germline V gene. This CDR3 has 12 amino acids.

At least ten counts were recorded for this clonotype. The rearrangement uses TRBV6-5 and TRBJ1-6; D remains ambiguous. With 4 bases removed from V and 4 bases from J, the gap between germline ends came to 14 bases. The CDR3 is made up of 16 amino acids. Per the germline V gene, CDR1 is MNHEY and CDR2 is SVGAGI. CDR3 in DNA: TGTGCCAGCAGTTCCTCGGGAAGAGGTTATAATTCACCCCTCCACTTT. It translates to CASSSSGRGYNSPLHF.

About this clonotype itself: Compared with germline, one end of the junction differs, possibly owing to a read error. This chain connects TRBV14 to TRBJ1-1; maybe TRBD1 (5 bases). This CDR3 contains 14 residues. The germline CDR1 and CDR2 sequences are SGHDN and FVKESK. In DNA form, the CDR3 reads TGTCCCAGCAGCCAGGGACGGTGGAACACTGAAGCTTTCTTT. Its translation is CPSSQGRWNTEAFF.

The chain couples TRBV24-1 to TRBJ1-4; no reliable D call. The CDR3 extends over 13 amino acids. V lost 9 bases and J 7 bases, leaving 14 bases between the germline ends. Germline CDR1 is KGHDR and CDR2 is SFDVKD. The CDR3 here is CATASNIGEKLFF. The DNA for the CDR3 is TGTGCCACCGCAAGTAATATTGGTGAAAAACTGTTTTTT.

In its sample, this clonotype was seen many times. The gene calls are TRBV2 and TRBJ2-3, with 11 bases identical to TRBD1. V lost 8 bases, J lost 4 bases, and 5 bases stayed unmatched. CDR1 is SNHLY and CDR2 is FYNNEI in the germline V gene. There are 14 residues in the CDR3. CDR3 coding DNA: TGTGCCAGCGGGGACAGGGGGTATTCAGATACGCAGTATTTT. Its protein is CASGDRGYSDTQYF.

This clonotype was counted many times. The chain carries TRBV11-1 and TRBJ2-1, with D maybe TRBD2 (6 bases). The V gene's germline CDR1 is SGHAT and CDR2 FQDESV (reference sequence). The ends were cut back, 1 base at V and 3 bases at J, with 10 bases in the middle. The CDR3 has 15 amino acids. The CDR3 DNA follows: TGTGCCAGCAGCTTAGTGGGCGGGAACTACAATGAGCAGTTCTTC. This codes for CASSLVGGNYNEQFF.

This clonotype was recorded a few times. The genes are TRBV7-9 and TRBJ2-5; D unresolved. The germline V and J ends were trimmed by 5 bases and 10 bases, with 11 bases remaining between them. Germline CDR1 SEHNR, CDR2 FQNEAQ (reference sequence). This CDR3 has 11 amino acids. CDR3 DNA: TGTGCCAGCAGCCCGTCATATATCCAGTACTTC. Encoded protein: CASSPSYIQYF. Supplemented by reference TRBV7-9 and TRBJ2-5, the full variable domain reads DTGVSQNPRHKITKRGQNVTFRCDPISEHNRLYWYRQTLGQGPEFLTYFQNEAQLEKSRLLSDRFSAERPKGSFSTLEIQRTEQGDSAMYLCASSPSYIQYFGPGTRLLVL.